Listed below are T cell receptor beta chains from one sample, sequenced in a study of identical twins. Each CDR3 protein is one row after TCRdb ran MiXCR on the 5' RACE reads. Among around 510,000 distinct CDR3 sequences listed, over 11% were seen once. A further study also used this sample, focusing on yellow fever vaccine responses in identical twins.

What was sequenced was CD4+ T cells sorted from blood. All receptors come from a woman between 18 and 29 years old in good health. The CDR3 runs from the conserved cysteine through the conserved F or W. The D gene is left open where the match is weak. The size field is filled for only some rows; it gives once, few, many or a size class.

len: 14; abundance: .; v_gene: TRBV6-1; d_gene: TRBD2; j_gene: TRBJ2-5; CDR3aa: CASSARLAQETQYF; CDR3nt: TGTGCCAGCAGTGCTCGACTAGCACAAGAGACCCAGTACTTC
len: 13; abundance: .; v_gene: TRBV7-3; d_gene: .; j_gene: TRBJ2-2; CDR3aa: CASSLAIPGELFF; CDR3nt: TGTGCCAGCAGCTTAGCTATTCCCGGGGAGCTGTTTTTT
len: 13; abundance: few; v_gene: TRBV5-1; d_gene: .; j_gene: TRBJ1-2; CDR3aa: CASTPGQPYGYTF; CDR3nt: TGCGCCAGCACCCCGGGACAACCCTATGGCTACACCTTC
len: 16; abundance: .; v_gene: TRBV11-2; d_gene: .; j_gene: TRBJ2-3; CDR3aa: CASSFNSGAPRYTQYF; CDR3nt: TGTGCCAGCAGCTTTAATTCGGGGGCCCCTCGTTATACGCAGTATTTT
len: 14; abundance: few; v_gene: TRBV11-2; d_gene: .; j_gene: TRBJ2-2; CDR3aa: CASSSPRYTGELFF; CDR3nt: TGTGCCAGCAGCTCGCCCCGATACACCGGGGAGCTGTTTTTT
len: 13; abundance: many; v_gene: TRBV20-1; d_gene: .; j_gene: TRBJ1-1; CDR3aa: CSASRQEYPPAFF; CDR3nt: TGCAGTGCTAGTCGCCAGGAATACCCCCCGGCTTTCTTT
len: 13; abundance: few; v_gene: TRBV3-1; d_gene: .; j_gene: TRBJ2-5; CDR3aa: CASSPDTGETQYF; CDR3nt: TGTGCCAGCAGCCCAGACACCGGGGAGACCCAGTACTTC
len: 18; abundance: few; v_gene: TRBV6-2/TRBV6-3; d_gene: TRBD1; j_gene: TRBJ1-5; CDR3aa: CASSYLIGAGQGQEPQHF; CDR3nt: TGTGCCAGCAGTTACCTCATCGGGGCGGGACAGGGGCAGGAGCCCCAGCATTTT
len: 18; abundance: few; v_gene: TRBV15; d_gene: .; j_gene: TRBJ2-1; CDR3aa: CATSKSSPGHQQANEQFF; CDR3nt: TGTGCCACCAGCAAGTCTTCCCCCGGACACCAACAGGCCAATGAGCAGTTCTTC
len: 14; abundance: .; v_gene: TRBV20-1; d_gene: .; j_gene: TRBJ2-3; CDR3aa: CSARRPLPVDTQYF; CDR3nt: TGCAGTGCTAGAAGACCGCTACCAGTTGATACGCAGTATTTT
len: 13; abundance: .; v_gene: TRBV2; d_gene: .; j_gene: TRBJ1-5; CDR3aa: CASSVQQNQPQHF; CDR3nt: TGTGCCAGCAGTGTACAGCAGAATCAGCCCCAGCATTTT
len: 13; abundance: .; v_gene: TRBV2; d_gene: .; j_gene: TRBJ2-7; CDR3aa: CASREDGPYEQYF; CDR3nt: TGTGCCAGCAGAGAAGACGGACCCTACGAGCAGTACTTC
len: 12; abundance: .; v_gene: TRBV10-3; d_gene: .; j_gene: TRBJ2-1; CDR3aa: CAISESTGWEFF; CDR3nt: TGTGCCATCAGTGAGTCTACAGGGTGGGAGTTCTTC
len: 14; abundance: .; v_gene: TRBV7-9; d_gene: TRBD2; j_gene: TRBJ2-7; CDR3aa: CASSRALAGGEQYF; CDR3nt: TGTGCCAGCAGCCGGGCGCTAGCGGGGGGCGAGCAGTACTTC
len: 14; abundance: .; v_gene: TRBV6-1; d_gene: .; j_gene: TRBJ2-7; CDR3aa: CASVGIGLLGEQYF; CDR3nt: TGTGCCAGCGTCGGAATCGGACTCTTGGGCGAGCAGTACTTC
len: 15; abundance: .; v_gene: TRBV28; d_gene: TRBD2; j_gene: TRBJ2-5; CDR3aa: CASSRGGSGIEAQYF; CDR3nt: TGTGCCAGCAGTCGGGGTGGTAGCGGGATTGAGGCCCAGTACTTC
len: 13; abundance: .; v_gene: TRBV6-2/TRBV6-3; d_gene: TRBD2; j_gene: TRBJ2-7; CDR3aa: CASNSGTIVEQYF; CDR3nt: TGTGCCAGCAACTCTGGGACTATTGTCGAGCAGTACTTC
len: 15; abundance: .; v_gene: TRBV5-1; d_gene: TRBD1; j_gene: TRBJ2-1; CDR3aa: CASSRQGSSYNEQFF; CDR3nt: TGCGCCAGCAGCAGACAGGGGAGCTCCTACAATGAGCAGTTCTTC
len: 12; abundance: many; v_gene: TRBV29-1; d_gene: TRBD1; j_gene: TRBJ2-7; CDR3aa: CSTRQGDNEQYF; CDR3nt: TGCAGCACCCGACAGGGAGACAACGAGCAGTACTTC
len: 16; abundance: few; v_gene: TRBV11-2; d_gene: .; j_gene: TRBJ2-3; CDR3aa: CASSLWRRGSTDTQYF; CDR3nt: TGTGCCAGCAGCTTATGGAGGCGGGGCAGCACAGATACGCAGTATTTT
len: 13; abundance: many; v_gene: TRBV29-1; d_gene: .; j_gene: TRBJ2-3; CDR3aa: CSVRLGGTDTQYF; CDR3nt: TGCAGCGTTCGACTGGGGGGCACAGATACGCAGTATTTT
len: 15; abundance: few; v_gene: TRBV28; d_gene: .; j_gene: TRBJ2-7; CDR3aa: CASSFPGRAMGEQYF; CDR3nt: TGTGCCAGCAGTTTCCCCGGCAGGGCGATGGGGGAGCAGTACTTC
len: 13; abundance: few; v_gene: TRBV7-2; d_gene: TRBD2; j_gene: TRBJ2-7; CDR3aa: CASGGTSLHEQYF; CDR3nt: TGTGCCAGCGGGGGGACTAGTCTCCACGAGCAGTACTTC
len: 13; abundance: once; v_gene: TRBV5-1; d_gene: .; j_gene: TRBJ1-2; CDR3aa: CASSLKGSGYYTF; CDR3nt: TGCGCCAGCAGCTTGAAGGGCTCCGGATACTACACCTTC
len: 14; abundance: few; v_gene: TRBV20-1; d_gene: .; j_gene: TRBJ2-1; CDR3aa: CSANSGNPYNEQFF; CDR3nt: TGCAGTGCTAATTCCGGGAACCCCTACAATGAGCAGTTCTTC
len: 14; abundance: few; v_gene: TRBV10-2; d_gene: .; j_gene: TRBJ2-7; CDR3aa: CASSEIAGWGEQYF; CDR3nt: TGCGCCAGCAGTGAAATCGCGGGATGGGGGGAGCAGTACTTC
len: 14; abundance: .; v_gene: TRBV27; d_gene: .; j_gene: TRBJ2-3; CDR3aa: CASSEGALTDTQYF; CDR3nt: TGTGCCAGCAGTGAGGGAGCTCTCACAGATACGCAGTATTTT
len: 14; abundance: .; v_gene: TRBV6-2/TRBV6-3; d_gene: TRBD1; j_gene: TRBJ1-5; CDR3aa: CASSDRGSNQPQRF; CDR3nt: TGTGCCAGCAGTGACAGGGGAAGCAATCAGCCCCAGCGTTTT
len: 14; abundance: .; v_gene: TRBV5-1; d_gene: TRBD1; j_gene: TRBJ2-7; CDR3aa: CASSFDRGGYEQYF; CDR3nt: TGCGCCAGCAGCTTTGACAGGGGTGGCTACGAGCAGTACTTC
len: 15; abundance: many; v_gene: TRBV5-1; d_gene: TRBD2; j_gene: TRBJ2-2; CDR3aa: CASSPGTTNTGELFF; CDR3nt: TGCGCCAGCAGTCCCGGGACTACGAACACCGGGGAGCTGTTTTTT
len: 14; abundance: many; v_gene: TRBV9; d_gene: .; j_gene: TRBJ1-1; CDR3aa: CASSPSQLNTEAFF; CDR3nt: TGTGCCAGCAGCCCAAGTCAGTTGAACACTGAAGCTTTCTTT
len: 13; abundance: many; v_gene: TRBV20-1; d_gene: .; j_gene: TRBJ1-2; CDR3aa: CSASGFSNYGYTF; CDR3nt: TGCAGTGCCTCGGGATTTTCCAACTATGGCTACACCTTC
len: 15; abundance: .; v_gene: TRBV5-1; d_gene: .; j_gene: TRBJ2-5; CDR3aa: CASSRVLGNQETQYF; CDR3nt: TGCGCCAGCAGTAGGGTCTTGGGAAACCAAGAGACCCAGTACTTC
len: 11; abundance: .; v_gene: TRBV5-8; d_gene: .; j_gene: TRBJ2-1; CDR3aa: CASRDHREQFF; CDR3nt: TGTGCCAGCAGGGACCACAGGGAGCAGTTCTTC
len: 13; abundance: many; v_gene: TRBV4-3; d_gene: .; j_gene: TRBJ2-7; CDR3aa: CASSHSRGTEQYF; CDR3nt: TGCGCCAGCAGCCATAGCAGGGGAACCGAGCAGTACTTC
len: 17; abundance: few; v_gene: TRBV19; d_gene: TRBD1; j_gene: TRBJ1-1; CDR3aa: CASSLMTGRKGNTEAFF; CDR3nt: TGTGCCAGTAGTCTAATGACAGGGAGGAAGGGGAACACTGAAGCTTTCTTT
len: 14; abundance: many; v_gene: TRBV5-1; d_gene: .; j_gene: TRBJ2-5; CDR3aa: CASSLEGGQETQYF; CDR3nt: TGCGCCAGCAGCCTCGAAGGTGGTCAAGAGACCCAGTACTTC
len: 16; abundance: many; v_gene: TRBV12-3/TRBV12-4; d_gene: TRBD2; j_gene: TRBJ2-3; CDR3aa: CASRMGGAIDTDTQYF; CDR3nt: TGTGCCAGCAGGATGGGAGGGGCCATCGACACAGATACGCAGTATTTT
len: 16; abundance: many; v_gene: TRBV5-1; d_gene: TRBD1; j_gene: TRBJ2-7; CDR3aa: CASSAIPGQGASEQYF; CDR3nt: TGCGCCAGCAGCGCAATACCGGGACAGGGGGCGTCCGAGCAGTACTTC
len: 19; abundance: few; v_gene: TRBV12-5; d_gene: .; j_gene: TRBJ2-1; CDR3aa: CASGPERQGINLFYNEQFF; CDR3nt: TGTGCTAGTGGCCCCGAACGTCAGGGGATTAACCTTTTCTACAATGAGCAGTTCTTC
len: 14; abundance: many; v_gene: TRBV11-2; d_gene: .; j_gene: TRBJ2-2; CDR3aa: CASSLQPNTGELFF; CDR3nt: TGTGCCAGCAGCCTGCAACCAAACACCGGGGAGCTGTTTTTT
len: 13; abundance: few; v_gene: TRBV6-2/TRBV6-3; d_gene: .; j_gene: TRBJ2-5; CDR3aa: CASSHRQKETQYF; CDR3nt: TGTGCCAGCAGTCATCGACAAAAAGAGACCCAGTACTTC
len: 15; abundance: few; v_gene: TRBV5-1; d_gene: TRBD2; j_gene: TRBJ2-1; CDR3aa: CASSSSGSTYNEQFF; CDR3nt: TGCGCCAGCAGCAGTAGCGGGAGTACCTACAATGAGCAGTTCTTC
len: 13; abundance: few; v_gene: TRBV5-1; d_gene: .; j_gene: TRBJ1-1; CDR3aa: CASSLGHLTEAFF; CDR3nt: TGCGCCAGCAGCTTGGGCCACCTCACTGAAGCTTTCTTT
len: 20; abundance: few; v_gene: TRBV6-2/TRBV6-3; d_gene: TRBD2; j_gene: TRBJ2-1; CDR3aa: CASSYSFGTSGRESYNEQFF; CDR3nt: TGTGCCAGCAGTTACTCCTTCGGGACTAGCGGGAGGGAATCCTACAATGAGCAGTTCTTC
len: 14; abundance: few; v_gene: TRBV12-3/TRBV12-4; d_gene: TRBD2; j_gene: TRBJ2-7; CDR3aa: CASSKAGGGYEQYF; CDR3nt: TGTGCCAGCAGTAAGGCGGGGGGCGGGTACGAGCAGTACTTC
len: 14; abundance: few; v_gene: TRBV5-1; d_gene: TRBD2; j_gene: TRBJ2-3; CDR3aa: CASSFLTGGDTQYF; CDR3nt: TGCGCCAGCAGCTTCCTGACGGGGGGAGATACGCAGTATTTT
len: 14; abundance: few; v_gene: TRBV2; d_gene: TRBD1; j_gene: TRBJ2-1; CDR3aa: CASSEDRGRDEQFF; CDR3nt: TGTGCCAGCAGTGAGGACAGGGGGCGGGATGAGCAGTTCTTC
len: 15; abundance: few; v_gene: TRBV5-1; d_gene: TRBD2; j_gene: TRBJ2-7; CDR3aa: CASSRTSGSTYEQYF; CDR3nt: TGCGCCAGCAGCCGCACTAGCGGGAGTACGTACGAGCAGTACTTC
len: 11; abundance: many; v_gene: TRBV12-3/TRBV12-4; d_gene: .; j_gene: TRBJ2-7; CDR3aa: CASSMGYEQYF; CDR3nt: TGTGCCAGCAGTATGGGCTACGAGCAGTACTTC
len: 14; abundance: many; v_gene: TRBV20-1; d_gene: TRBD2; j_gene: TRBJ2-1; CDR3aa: CSARLAGALGEQFF; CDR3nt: TGCAGTGCAAGACTAGCGGGGGCTCTGGGTGAGCAGTTCTTC
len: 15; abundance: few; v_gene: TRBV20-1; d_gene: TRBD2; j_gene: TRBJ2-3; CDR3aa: CSARDSSGSLDTQYF; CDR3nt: TGCAGTGCTAGAGATTCCAGCGGGAGTTTAGATACGCAGTATTTT
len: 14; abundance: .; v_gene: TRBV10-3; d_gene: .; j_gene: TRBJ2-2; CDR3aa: CAISVDSNTGELFF; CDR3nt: TGTGCCATCAGTGTTGACAGCAACACCGGGGAGCTGTTTTTT
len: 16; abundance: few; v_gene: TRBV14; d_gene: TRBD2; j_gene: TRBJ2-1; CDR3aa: CASSRTGTSGNNEQFF; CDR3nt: TGTGCCAGCAGCCGAACCGGGACTAGCGGAAACAATGAGCAGTTCTTC
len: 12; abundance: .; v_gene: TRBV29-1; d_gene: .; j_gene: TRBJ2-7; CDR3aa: CSVRQDFREQYF; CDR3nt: TGCAGCGTCCGACAGGATTTTAGGGAGCAGTACTTC
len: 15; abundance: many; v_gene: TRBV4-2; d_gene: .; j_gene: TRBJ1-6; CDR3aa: CASSQEDGYNSPLHF; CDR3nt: TGTGCCAGCAGCCAAGAGGACGGGTATAATTCACCCCTCCACTTT
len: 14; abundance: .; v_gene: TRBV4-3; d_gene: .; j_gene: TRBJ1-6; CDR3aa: CASSQVGRESPLHF; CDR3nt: TGCGCCAGCAGCCAAGTGGGCAGGGAATCACCCCTCCACTTT